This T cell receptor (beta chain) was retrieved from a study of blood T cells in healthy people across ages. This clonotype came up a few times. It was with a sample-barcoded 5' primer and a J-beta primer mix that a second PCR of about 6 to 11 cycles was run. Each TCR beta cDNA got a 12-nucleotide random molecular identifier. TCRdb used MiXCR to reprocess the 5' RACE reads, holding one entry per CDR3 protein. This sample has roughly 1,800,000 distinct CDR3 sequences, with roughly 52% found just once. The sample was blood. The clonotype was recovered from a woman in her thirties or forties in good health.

The CDR3 spells CASSLRPGTGRQYF. The CDR3 DNA follows: TGTGCCAGCAGTCTCCGCCCCGGGACTGGGCGGCAGTACTTC. The genes are TRBV27 and TRBJ2-7; D may be TRBD2 (6 bases). The V and J ends lost 5 bases and 9 bases respectively, with 20 bases between them. The CDR3 extends over 14 amino acids. From germline, CDR1 is MNHEY and CDR2 SMNVEV (reference sequence).